The source of this T cell receptor (beta chain) is a study of cytomegalovirus exposure and HLA in healthy donors. Study-level results: In vitro data verified a few CMV-associated chains as specific for CMV antigens. In a later analysis, first-cohort TCR clusters were found to tend to co-occur in the roughly 120 validation repertoires.

In regard to this clone: Its antigen is unidentified.

Sequenced by immunoSEQ multiplex PCR; TCRdb stores in-frame clones only, minus some. This table holds about 150,000 clones, less than 90% found once. While the first cohort had 600 to 800 subjects, the donors belonged to the separate validation cohort of 100 to 150 subjects. With V trimmed by 2 bases and J by 7 bases, 4 bases remained unmatched. From germline, CDR1 is SGHNT and CDR2 YYREEE (reference sequence). The CDR3 contains 15 residues. The receptor was derived from a man aged 18 to 30 in good health and CMV-seropositive. V usage is TRBV5-4 and J usage is TRBJ2-1; 12 nucleotides match TRBD2. The sequencing sample was made of PBMCs. CDR3 DNA sequence: TGTGCCAGCAGCTTAAGACTAGCGGGGGCGAATGAGCAGTTCTTC. This sequence encodes CASSLRLAGANEQFF.